The 28 T cell receptor beta chains below were found in one sample sequenced in a study of CD8+ T cells in alopecia areata. Specified treatment: oral pan-JAK inhibitor, 5-10 mg twice daily. It was cDNA, reverse transcribed from extracted RNA, that served as the sequencing template. Libraries were prepared by immunoSEQ multiplex PCR; TCRdb keeps only in-frame clonotypes and omits some of them. The table has 160,000 or so clones, under 70% seen once; the top ten hold around 0.91%. The sample was CD4+ T cells sorted from blood, taken at week 4, from a patient treated with tofacitinib. These receptors were taken from a human donor with alopecia areata.

This rearrangement joins TRBV29-1 to TRBJ2-5; no reliable D call. V was pared by 1 base and J by 0 bases, with 12 bases between. Germline V gene data show CDR1 as SQVTM and CDR2 as ANQGSEA. This CDR3 is 15 amino acids long. The CDR3 DNA reads as TGCAGCGTTGAAGGCGCAGTTACTAACCAAGAGACCCAGTACTTC. Amino acid sequence: CSVEGAVTNQETQYF.

The gene calls are TRBV29-1 and TRBJ1-1, with D unclear. Per the germline V gene, CDR1 is SQVTM and CDR2 is ANQGSEA. The CDR3 has 13 residues. The V and J ends lost 4 bases and 1 base respectively, with 10 bases between them. The CDR3 loop reads CSVGTEQNTEAFF. The CDR3 nucleotides read TGCAGCGTTGGAACAGAGCAGAACACTGAAGCTTTCTTT.

This chain connects TRBV30 to TRBJ2-7; 9 bases align to TRBD1. With V trimmed by 2 bases and J by 6 bases, 8 bases remained unmatched. CDR1 is GTSNPN and CDR2 is SVGIG in the germline V gene (reference sequence). The CDR3 has 14 residues. The CDR3 region is CAWSTGGALGEQYF. CDR3 nucleotide sequence: TGTGCCTGGAGTACAGGGGGCGCTTTGGGCGAGCAGTACTTC. Complete variable domain (other parts from reference TRBV30 and TRBJ2-7): SQTIHQWPATLVQPVGSPLSLECTVEGTSNPNLYWYRQAAGRGLQLLFYSVGIGQISSEVPQNLSASRPQDRQFILSSKKLLLSDSGFYLCAWSTGGALGEQYFGPGTRLTVT.

The chain links TRBV6-5 to TRBJ2-7, with 7 positions matching TRBD2. The ends lost 2 bases at V and 7 bases at J; junction bases unmatched: 11. The CDR3 totals 15 residues. Germline CDR1 MNHEY, CDR2 SVGAGI. The DNA of the CDR3 is TGTGCCAGCAGTTACCAAGCGGGGACCACGGGGGAGCAGTACTTC. Its protein product is CASSYQAGTTGEQYF.

This clone was observed a handful of times. The CDR3 nucleotides are TGTGCCAGCAGCTTTGGGGGAAACACCGGGGAGCTGTTTTTT. Amino acid sequence: CASSFGGNTGELFF. This rearrangement joins TRBV7-3 to TRBJ2-2; D could derive from TRBD1 or TRBD2 (5 bases each). This CDR3 is 14 amino acids long. Per the germline V gene, CDR1 is SGHTA and CDR2 is FQGTGA. V lost 3 bases and J 2 bases, leaving 7 bases between the germline ends. Full variable domain (outside the CDR3, taken from reference TRBV7-3 and TRBJ2-2): GAGVSQTPSNKVTEKGKYVELRCDPISGHTALYWYRQSLGQGPEFLIYFQGTGAADDSGLPNDRFFAVRPEGSVSTLKIQRTERGDSAVYLCASSFGGNTGELFFGEGSRLTVL.

This clone has only one observation. The chain has TRBV30 and TRBJ2-3; D may be TRBD1 (5 bases). Germline CDR1 and CDR2: GTSNPN and SVGIG (reference sequence). CDR3 length equals 10 residues. V lost 4 bases and J 6 bases, leaving 5 bases between the germline ends. The CDR3: CAWKGDTQYF. The CDR3 DNA reads as TGTGCCTGGAAGGGGGATACGCAGTATTTT.

This clone came up once. The chain has TRBV18 and TRBJ1-2, with no clear D. The germline V gene has CDR1 KGHSH and CDR2 LQKENI. The CDR3 is made up of 16 amino acids. Trimming stripped 3 bases from V and 3 bases from J, with 17 bases between. The CDR3 nucleotides are TGTGCCAGCTCACCTTCTATAGGGCCGCGTGACTATGGCTACACCTTC. It encodes CASSPSIGPRDYGYTF.

The chain uses TRBV5-6 and TRBJ2-5; D unclear. The CDR3 is made up of 13 amino acids. V was shortened by 4 bases and J by 1 base, with 8 bases between the two germline ends. Germline CDR1 reads SGHDT; CDR2 reads YYEEEE. The CDR3 here is CASSGGIQETQYF. CDR3 bases: TGTGCCAGCAGCGGTGGTATCCAAGAGACCCAGTACTTC.

The V call is TRBV29-1, the J call TRBJ2-1; no clear D. Trimming left V 5 bases short and J 8 bases short, with 10 bases between. CDR1 SQVTM and CDR2 ANQGSEA come from the germline V gene. The length of the CDR3 is 11 residues. The CDR3 loop is CSVLQADEQFF. In DNA form, the CDR3 reads TGCAGCGTTCTTCAGGCGGATGAGCAGTTCTTC.

The table lists this clone with a count of one. J is TRBJ2-2 and V is TRBV2, with 7 bases that match TRBD1. CDR1 is SNHLY and CDR2 is FYNNEI in the germline V gene. V was clipped by 5 bases and J by 7 bases; unmatched bases: 7. The CDR3 covers 14 residues. The CDR3 coding sequence is TGTGCCAGCAGTCCCGACAGGGTCGTCGGGGAGCTGTTTTTT. Translated: CASSPDRVVGELFF.

The genes are TRBV30 and TRBJ2-7, with D unclear. This CDR3 comprises 13 residues. Trimming left V 1 base short and J 2 bases short, with 9 bases between. Looked up from germline, CDR1 is GTSNPN and CDR2 is SVGIG (reference sequence). In nucleotides, the CDR3 is TGTGCCTGGAGTGCTGGGATAACCTACGAGCAGTACTTC. It specifies CAWSAGITYEQYF.

This clone was found a few times. V and J are TRBV6-5 and TRBJ1-3; D is undetermined. The CDR3 loop spans 15 amino acids. Germline assignment: CDR1 MNHEY and CDR2 SVGAGI. The ends were cut back, 0 bases at V and 4 bases at J, with 10 bases in the middle. The CDR3 DNA reads as TGTGCCAGCAGTTACTCTTCAGGAGCGGGAAACACCATATATTTT. Encoded protein: CASSYSSGAGNTIYF.

This clone showed up just a few times. The gene calls are TRBV9 and TRBJ1-5; D unresolved. The CDR3 covers 14 residues. Germline lookup yields CDR1 SGDLS and CDR2 YYNGEE. V was cut by 4 bases and J by 4 bases, with 12 bases left in between. CDR3 sequence reads: CASSSGLPNQPQHF. CDR3 nucleotide sequence: TGTGCCAGCAGCTCCGGGCTACCAAATCAGCCCCAGCATTTT.

The chain employs TRBV29-1 and TRBJ1-3, with 8 bases identical to TRBD1. Germline CDR1 SQVTM, CDR2 ANQGSEA. Losses at the gene ends were 6 bases for V and 4 bases for J; bases not matched to a gene: 8. The CDR3 totals 14 residues. Here the CDR3 DNA reads TGCAGCGTCTCAGGGGGCGAACAAGGAAACACCATATATTTT. Translating it yields CSVSGGEQGNTIYF.

The V gene is TRBV7-9, the J gene TRBJ2-7, with D unresolved. With 2 bases removed from V and 2 bases from J, the gap between germline ends came to 7 bases. Germline values: CDR1 SEHNR, CDR2 FQNEAQ (reference sequence). The CDR3 extends over 13 amino acids. The CDR3 nucleotides are TGTGCCAGCAGCTTATACGCGACCTACGAGCAGTACTTC. It yields the protein CASSLYATYEQYF.

This clone was seen a few times. J is TRBJ1-6 and V is TRBV7-9; weak D call: TRBD1 (6 bases). CDR1 and CDR2 (germline): SEHNR, FQNEAQ (reference sequence). Trimming shortened V by 5 bases and J by 6 bases, and 17 bases separated the two germline ends. This CDR3 is built from 16 residues. The CDR3 bases are TGTGCCAGCAGCACGGTCAGGGGAGCGGTTAATTCACCCCTCCACTTT. The encoded protein is CASSTVRGAVNSPLHF.

Details on this clone: This same CDR3 is encoded by further DNA sequences in the sample. V usage is TRBV30 and J usage is TRBJ1-1, with D hard to call. The germline V and J ends were trimmed by 0 bases and 2 bases, with 7 bases remaining between them. Per germline, CDR1 GTSNPN and CDR2 SVGIG (reference sequence). This CDR3 has 13 amino acids. CDR3 loop: CAWSVRGNTEAFF. CDR3 coding DNA: TGTGCCTGGAGTGTACGGGGAAACACTGAAGCTTTCTTT.

This rearrangement joins TRBV19 to TRBJ2-1, with 7 bases fitting TRBD1. Trimming at V came to 5 bases and at J to 7 bases, leaving 14 bases not matched to a gene. Germline CDR1 reads LNHDA; CDR2 reads SQIVND (reference sequence). This CDR3 has 16 amino acids. CDR3 coding DNA: TGTGCCAGTAGTCCGCTCATAGGGGCGACAGGGAATGAGCAGTTCTTC. Residues: CASSPLIGATGNEQFF. The variable domain in full, with the rest retrieved from reference TRBV19 and TRBJ2-1, is DGGITQSPKYLFRKEGQNVTLSCEQNLNHDAMYWYRQDPGQGLRLIYYSQIVNDFQKGDIAEGYSVSREKKESFPLTVTSAQKNPTAFYLCASSPLIGATGNEQFFGPGTRLTVL.

The chain uses TRBV25-1 and TRBJ2-3; D remains ambiguous. With 3 bases removed from V and 0 bases from J, the gap between germline ends came to 13 bases. Per the germline V gene, CDR1 is MGHDK and CDR2 is SYGVNS. The CDR3 runs 16 residues. This chain's CDR3 is CASSDTQVPSTDTQYF. CDR3 nucleotides: TGTGCCAGCAGTGACACGCAGGTACCTAGCACAGATACGCAGTATTTT.

The count of this clone is one. This chain links TRBV5-6 with TRBJ1-2, with TRBD1 matching over 9 bases. Trimming removed 3 bases from V and 0 bases from J; junction bases left unmatched: 3. The CDR3 length is 15 residues. Germline V gene lookup returns CDR1 SGHDT and CDR2 YYEEEE. The CDR3 sequence: CASSSQGAANYGYTF. The CDR3 coding sequence is TGTGCCAGCAGCTCACAGGGGGCGGCTAACTATGGCTACACCTTC.

This rearrangement joins TRBV29-1 to TRBJ2-3; 10 bases align to TRBD2. Germline trimming cut 4 bases from V and 2 bases from J; bases unmatched to any gene: 9. The CDR3 sequence is 16 residues long. Germline CDR1 is SQVTM and CDR2 is ANQGSEA. The CDR3 DNA is TGCAGCGTTGCTGCTAGCGGGGGACACCCCACAGATACGCAGTATTTT. This sequence encodes CSVAASGGHPTDTQYF.

This clone has a handful of counts. V is TRBV7-9 and J is TRBJ2-1; the match to TRBD1 covers 8 bases. The CDR3 length is 15 residues. The germline gives CDR1 SEHNR, CDR2 FQNEAQ (reference sequence). V trimming: 2 bases; J trimming: 4 bases; junction bases outside the gene matches: 4. The DNA for the CDR3 is TGTGCCAGCAGCTTAACCCAGGGGGCGTACAATGAGCAGTTCTTC. It specifies CASSLTQGAYNEQFF. Complete variable domain (other parts from reference TRBV7-9 and TRBJ2-1): DTGVSQNPRHKITKRGQNVTFRCDPISEHNRLYWYRQTLGQGPEFLTYFQNEAQLEKSRLLSDRFSAERPKGSFSTLEIQRTEQGDSAMYLCASSLTQGAYNEQFFGPGTRLTVL.

The chain uses TRBV30 and TRBJ1-5, with a weak D call TRBD1 (5 bases). The CDR3 has 14 amino acids. V lost 2 bases and J lost 7, with 15 bases in between. CDR1 and CDR2 (germline): GTSNPN, SVGIG (reference sequence). CDR3 DNA: TGTGCCTGGAGTTTAACCCAGGGTTGGCAGCCCCAGCATTTT. It encodes CAWSLTQGWQPQHF. The entire variable domain, with the rest obtained from reference TRBV30 and TRBJ1-5, is as follows: SQTIHQWPATLVQPVGSPLSLECTVEGTSNPNLYWYRQAAGRGLQLLFYSVGIGQISSEVPQNLSASRPQDRQFILSSKKLLLSDSGFYLCAWSLTQGWQPQHFGDGTRLSIL.

V usage is TRBV29-1 and J usage is TRBJ1-1; TRBD1 is a possible D gene (6 bases). The CDR3 runs to 13 residues. The germline gives CDR1 SQVTM, CDR2 ANQGSEA. Deletions cut 4 bases from V and 5 bases from J, with 14 bases between. The CDR3 DNA reads as TGCAGCGTTGGAAAGGGGGGAAAGACTGAAGCTTTCTTT. It codes for CSVGKGGKTEAFF.

This clone came up a few times. This chain uses TRBV29-1 with TRBJ1-1, with D possibly matching TRBD1 (5 bases). V lost 8 bases to trimming and J lost 2 bases, with 21 bases between them. This CDR3 spans 15 amino acids. Germline loops: CDR1 SQVTM, CDR2 ANQGSEA. In DNA form, the CDR3 reads TGCAGCCTTCGTAGCTACAGGAAAATTAACACTGAAGCTTTCTTT. Its translation: CSLRSYRKINTEAFF. The whole variable domain, filled in from reference TRBV29-1 and TRBJ1-1, reads SAVISQKPSRDICQRGTSLTIQCQVDSQVTMMFWYRQQPGQSLTLIATANQGSEATYESGFVIDKFPISRPNLTFSTLTVSNMSPEDSSIYLCSLRSYRKINTEAFFGQGTRLTVV.

The chain employs TRBV20-1 and TRBJ2-4; D is unresolved. Germline CDR1 DFQATT, CDR2 SNEGSKA (reference sequence). This CDR3 has 11 residues. The V end was cut by 6 bases, the J end by 7 bases, with 10 bases between. CDR3 in DNA: TGCAGTGCCGCCGGAATGAACATTCAGTACTTC. It translates to CSAAGMNIQYF.

The gene calls are TRBV30 and TRBJ1-4; TRBD1 agrees at 7 bases. Germline-derived CDR1 and CDR2 are GTSNPN and SVGIG (reference sequence). Losses at the gene ends were 3 bases for V and 2 bases for J; bases not matched to a gene: 3. The CDR3 sequence is 14 residues long. In nucleotides, the CDR3 is TGTGCCTGGAGCCGAGGGGGCACTAATGAAAAACTGTTTTTT. This gives the protein CAWSRGGTNEKLFF.

J is TRBJ2-3 and V is TRBV10-3; D may match TRBD1 or TRBD2 (5 bases each). V gave up 11 bases and J gave up 0 bases, with 15 bases separating them. CDR1 is ENHRY and CDR2 is SYGVKD in the germline V gene. This CDR3 region has 14 residues. CDR3 loop: CASGQFASTDTQYF. As DNA, the CDR3 is TGTGCCTCGGGGCAGTTCGCTAGCACAGATACGCAGTATTTT.